Listed below are T cell receptor beta chains from one sample, sequenced in a study of T cells in localized non-small cell lung cancer. TCRdb's table, derived via immunoSEQ multiplex PCR, lists solely in-frame clones and lacks some. The repertoire includes about 26,000 clones, 75% to 90% of them detected once, and about an eighth sits in the top ten. The sample consisted of peripheral blood, taken before any cancer treatment. The receptor set was obtained from a female donor older than 55 with stage II squamous cell lung carcinoma. Each CDR3 is given with its conserved first and last residue. D genes are given only for firm matches.

CDR3aa | j_gene | v_gene | d_gene
CASSQVSGRGEQYF | TRBJ2-7 | TRBV14 | TRBD2
CAWTISGRLGEQFF | TRBJ2-1 | TRBV30 | TRBD2
CASSLSRAPTGELFF | TRBJ2-2 | TRBV5-1 | NA
CASSLDGRASNEQFF | TRBJ2-1 | TRBV5-1 | TRBD2
CASSYPTSGRHEQFF | TRBJ2-1 | TRBV6-6 | TRBD2
CASSDEISLHEKLFF | TRBJ1-4 | TRBV25-1 | NA
CASSVDSSTDTQYF | TRBJ2-3 | TRBV9 | NA
CASSLPGALTGELFF | TRBJ2-2 | TRBV5-6 | NA
CASSVGHSYEQYF | TRBJ2-7 | TRBV27 | NA
CASSLGSSGANVLTF | TRBJ2-6 | TRBV5-1 | NA
CASSVGSSGNYNEQFF | TRBJ2-1 | TRBV5-4 | TRBD2
CASSLAGAGAYGYTF | TRBJ1-2 | TRBV5-4 | NA
CASKVRGGRGETQYF | TRBJ2-5 | TRBV7-8 | NA
CASRYRAQETQYF | TRBJ2-5 | TRBV5-8 | NA
CASSMEEGYGYTF | TRBJ1-2 | TRBV6-4 | NA
CASSEQVSGNTIYF | TRBJ1-3 | TRBV2 | NA
CATHRAREKLFF | TRBJ1-4 | TRBV2 | NA
CASSATGTGAGNTIYF | TRBJ1-3 | TRBV19 | TRBD1
CASSEDAGTYEQYF | TRBJ2-7 | TRBV2 | NA
CASTFGGDEKLFF | TRBJ1-4 | TRBV7-9 | NA
CASSTKPGRLNYGYTF | TRBJ1-2 | TRBV19 | NA
CASSKDSGAFYMNTEAFF | TRBJ1-1 | TRBV5-6 | NA
CASSPQGGQESPLHF | TRBJ1-6 | TRBV18 | NA
CSAGRQSTDTQYF | TRBJ2-3 | TRBV29-1 | NA
CASSFRQTQETQYF | TRBJ2-5 | TRBV28 | NA
CAWNPTGVVAEAFF | TRBJ1-1 | TRBV30 | TRBD1
CASSPGSIHEQYF | TRBJ2-7 | TRBV9 | NA
CASSLEPGPQDTQYF | TRBJ2-3 | TRBV5-1 | NA
CASKGGTDTQYF | TRBJ2-3 | TRBV16 | NA
CASRTWTGPQPQHF | TRBJ1-5 | TRBV6-6 | TRBD1
CASTSGSYNEQFF | TRBJ2-1 | TRBV18 | TRBD2